Sequencing of this T cell receptor (beta chain) was carried out in a study of T cells in Graves' hyperthyroidism and ophthalmopathy (dated by TCRdb to between 2019 and 2020). Background on the whole study: Peripheral blood was collected at initial diagnosis, before any treatment. To identify TCR V-J signatures that set the groups apart, the researchers used a discovery cohort of about a hundred patients, made up of roughly 45 with Graves' ophthalmopathy and about 60 with stable Graves' hyperthyroidism. Prospective prediction of ophthalmopathy was tested in an independent validation cohort of fewer than 20 hyperthyroidism patients and 17 patients who later progressed to ophthalmopathy. Once sampling was done, hyperthyroidism patients were given methimazole at a starting dose of 30 mg daily, whereas ophthalmopathy patients were given high-dose intravenous methylprednisolone. For training and testing, the roughly 97 patients in the discovery cohort were randomly divided in a 7:3 ratio. In about 6 Graves' hyperthyroidism patients, the study also compared T-cell repertoires from thyroid tissue with T-cell repertoires from blood. TCR Vbeta CDR3 sequencing of 120 to 150 peripheral blood samples (over 40 ophthalmopathy, about 80 hyperthyroidism and roughly 17 progressor patients) is reported in the paper.

Ophthalmopathy patients had moderately to severely active disease, Clinical Activity Score of at least 3, NOSPECS grade of at least 4, and duration under 3 months. Any patient with an uncontrolled infection, another autoimmune disease, pregnancy or lactation was excluded. Diagnoses were established on the basis of clinical symptoms, serum thyroxine and TRAb, thyroid ultrasound, and orbital computed tomography. Ficoll-Paque density gradient centrifugation was used to isolate PBMCs from about 10 ml of fresh peripheral blood. Total RNA was extracted using Trizol reagent, and RNA quality was assessed on an Agilent 2100 Bioanalyzer. Results and caveats for the whole study, not just this receptor: In validation, the model predicted progression to ophthalmopathy with approximately 71% sensitivity and 72.22% specificity, a median of roughly seven months before onset. In cross-validation, a model built on a 13 V-J signature told ophthalmopathy apart from stable hyperthyroidism with approximately 90% sensitivity and about 81% specificity, and in testing the same model reached 80%/75%. Most expanded thyroid clonotypes (frequency above 0.001) were also detected in blood, suggesting blood repertoires may reflect thyroid immune responses. No statistical method was used to set the sample size in advance, and investigators knew the group allocation.

The TCR beta CDR3 regions were amplified from RNA transcripts. For the first round of RT-PCR on the TCR CDR3, the HTBI primer set was used together with the Qiagen OneStep RT-PCR kit. A second multiplex PCR round built the libraries, followed by size selection and purification. The libraries were sequenced on an Illumina HiSeq2000 using paired-end 100 bp reads. Per the source publication's procedure: SOAPnuke was used to process the raw data, with reads discarded if the reads contained adapters or uncalled bases, had a mean Phred below 15, or lacked an exact constant-primer or identifier match. COPE v1.2.5 was used to merge high-quality paired reads, and clonotypes were defined as unique nucleotide sequences. Clonotypes were aligned to IMGT TRBV, TRBD and TRBJ reference segments using MiTCR v1.1. The analysis included only V-J combinations with a frequency above 0.0001, which together covered approximately 99% of the repertoires. A TCS score was defined as the ratio between F50 (clonal expansion) and ExV (chaos), using BLOSUM62-based TCRdist between CDR3 peptides within each V-J. Welch's t-statistics and random forest reduced around 520 V-J features to 10 to 15, which were used in a naive Bayes classifier (R e1071). Through fastp at Q25 and MiXCR, TCRdb rebuilt clones from the public reads, retaining in-frame beta chains. Rows with one shared CDR3 protein collapse into an entry with the most common genes and DNA. TCRdb, not the authors, supplied the V and J calls. Present in this sample are over 250,000 distinct CDR3 sequences, roughly 22% of which were seen just once. Of the sample, roughly 60% is held by the ten largest clones.

This clonotype turned up a few times. The antigen it recognizes is unknown. No much larger clone is present one base from it, and per-base qualities are unavailable. As encoded in the germline V gene (reference sequence), CDR1 is LNHNV while CDR2 is YYDKDF. Including the terminal cysteine and phenylalanine, the CDR3 comprises 17 residues. Kept here is only the CDR3 DNA, which spans 51 bases and is read in frame from base 1. Cut back by 1 base and 2 bases, the V and J ends lie 18 bases apart. The sequence was collected from a man aged 25 to 40 with Graves' ophthalmopathy. The chain joins TRBV15 to TRBJ2-7; the D gene is tentatively TRBD1 or TRBD2, each matching 5 bases. Sequencing used blood. The encoded CDR3 is CATSRGSAIGTAYEQYF. The DNA sequence is as follows: TGTGCCACCAGCAGAGGATCGGCCATAGGGACCGCCTACGAGCAGTACTTC. Joined to the reference TRBV15 and TRBJ2-7 proteins, this CDR3 gives the full variable domain: DAMVIQNPRYQVTQFGKPVTLSCSQTLNHNVMYWYQQKSSQAPKLLFHYYDKDFNNEADTPDNFQSRRPNTSFCFLDIRSPGLGDTAMYLCATSRGSAIGTAYEQYFGPGTRLTVT.